This T cell receptor (beta chain) emerged from a study of blood T cell repertoires in COVID-19. At the level of the study: Specimens from acute and convalescent COVID-19 originated in the United States, Italy and Spain.

The data were produced by immunoSEQ multiplex PCR, yet TCRdb's version contains in-frame clones alone and is incomplete. The profile covers 45,000 to 65,000 clones, with about 88% appearing a single time and roughly a quarter taken by the ten largest. The germline V gene has CDR1 LGHNA and CDR2 YSLEER. The CDR3 length is 16 residues. Trimming shortened V by 4 bases and J by 4 bases, and 19 bases separated the two germline ends. This clone was seen once. Material: peripheral blood. J is TRBJ1-2 and V is TRBV4-3, with a weak D call TRBD1 (5 bases). This clonotype was obtained from a human donor in a cohort sampled during active COVID-19. Here the CDR3 DNA reads TGCGCCAGCAGCCCCGATCATGATGGGGGGAGCTATGGCTACACCTTC. Translating gives CASSPDHDGGSYGYTF.